A selection of T cell receptor beta chains follows, all from one sample in a study of shared clonotypes between healthy human individuals. TCRdb's table, derived via immunoSEQ multiplex PCR, lists solely in-frame clones and lacks some. The table lists roughly 2.6 million clones, approximately 90% of them singletons. Input material: naive CD4+ T cells sorted from blood. These receptors came from a man aged 18-30 years in good health. CDR3s leave out the opening cysteine and the closing phenylalanine or tryptophan. Fields, in order: V gene, J gene, CDR3 length, CDR3 protein.

V gene: TRBV30; J gene: TRBJ1-4; CDR3 length: 11; CDR3 protein: AWTTPSAGKLF
V gene: TRBV7-4; J gene: TRBJ1-4; CDR3 length: 16; CDR3 protein: ASSPPQGQVPRGEKLF
V gene: TRBV20-1; J gene: TRBJ1-1; CDR3 length: 8; CDR3 protein: SVPGDGAF
V gene: TRBV7-3; J gene: TRBJ1-2; CDR3 length: 12; CDR3 protein: ASSKNMQGYGYT
V gene: TRBV28; J gene: TRBJ2-7; CDR3 length: 14; CDR3 protein: ASSSSSGQGPYEQY
V gene: TRBV30; J gene: TRBJ1-5; CDR3 length: 11; CDR3 protein: AWGGQGNQPQH
V gene: TRBV5-1; J gene: TRBJ2-3; CDR3 length: 14; CDR3 protein: ASSSLAGGTTDTQY
V gene: TRBV28; J gene: TRBJ1-6; CDR3 length: 13; CDR3 protein: ASRVDRSYNSPLH
V gene: TRBV4-1; J gene: TRBJ2-7; CDR3 length: 14; CDR3 protein: ASSHKGRDKTYEQY
V gene: TRBV7-9; J gene: TRBJ2-3; CDR3 length: 12; CDR3 protein: ASSMRGGGDTQY
V gene: TRBV5-1; J gene: TRBJ2-3; CDR3 length: 13; CDR3 protein: ASTFSGGGTDTQY
V gene: TRBV6-5; J gene: TRBJ2-2; CDR3 length: 14; CDR3 protein: ASSYLTGANTGELF
V gene: TRBV30; J gene: TRBJ1-3; CDR3 length: 13; CDR3 protein: AWSDRGNSGNTIY
V gene: TRBV25-1; J gene: TRBJ2-7; CDR3 length: 9; CDR3 protein: ASRDRVEQY
V gene: TRBV6-6; J gene: TRBJ1-2; CDR3 length: 12; CDR3 protein: ASSYGSGNYGYT
V gene: TRBV5-1; J gene: NA; CDR3 length: 13; CDR3 protein: ASSLIPDSSYEQY
V gene: TRBV5-4; J gene: TRBJ2-2; CDR3 length: 16; CDR3 protein: ASSYKVVRESNTGELF
V gene: TRBV14; J gene: TRBJ2-7; CDR3 length: 12; CDR3 protein: ASSQFVDRNEQY
V gene: TRBV10-3; J gene: TRBJ2-3; CDR3 length: 13; CDR3 protein: AISDSATSTDTQY
V gene: TRBV6-1; J gene: TRBJ2-6; CDR3 length: 13; CDR3 protein: ASSVEGSGANVLT
V gene: TRBV29-1; J gene: TRBJ2-7; CDR3 length: 10; CDR3 protein: SVDDRGYEQY
V gene: TRBV18; J gene: TRBJ1-2; CDR3 length: 12; CDR3 protein: ASSPGRQGDGYT
V gene: TRBV7-9; J gene: TRBJ1-1; CDR3 length: 12; CDR3 protein: ASSLRGTGSEAF
V gene: TRBV30; J gene: NA; CDR3 length: 13; CDR3 protein: AWSELGQGTYEQY
V gene: TRBV7-9; J gene: TRBJ1-3; CDR3 length: 12; CDR3 protein: ASSLTVAGNTIY
V gene: TRBV6-6; J gene: TRBJ2-5; CDR3 length: 11; CDR3 protein: ASRIWERETQY
V gene: TRBV7-2; J gene: TRBJ1-5; CDR3 length: 12; CDR3 protein: ASSLRGSNQPQH
V gene: TRBV30; J gene: TRBJ2-5; CDR3 length: 11; CDR3 protein: AWNFGRWETQY
V gene: TRBV30; J gene: TRBJ2-5; CDR3 length: 11; CDR3 protein: AWSVRQQETRY
V gene: TRBV10-1; J gene: TRBJ2-7; CDR3 length: 11; CDR3 protein: ASRGLAGDKQY
V gene: TRBV15; J gene: TRBJ2-1; CDR3 length: 15; CDR3 protein: ATSSPTPGQGVNEQF
V gene: TRBV6-1; J gene: TRBJ2-5; CDR3 length: 12; CDR3 protein: ASSEDRMGETQY
V gene: TRBV6-5; J gene: TRBJ2-1; CDR3 length: 12; CDR3 protein: AKTGSDSYNEQF
V gene: TRBV5-4; J gene: TRBJ1-2; CDR3 length: 12; CDR3 protein: ASSEDRGNYGYT
V gene: TRBV14; J gene: TRBJ2-1; CDR3 length: 14; CDR3 protein: ASSPQRRGKHNEQF
V gene: TRBV4-1; J gene: TRBJ2-3; CDR3 length: 13; CDR3 protein: ASSSLGASTDTQY
V gene: TRBV5-1; J gene: TRBJ1-4; CDR3 length: 12; CDR3 protein: ASSSGGTNEKLF
V gene: TRBV9; J gene: TRBJ2-1; CDR3 length: 16; CDR3 protein: ASSMRLAGGVTYNEQF
V gene: TRBV6-6; J gene: TRBJ2-3; CDR3 length: 12; CDR3 protein: ASSYWTSTDTQY
V gene: TRBV28; J gene: TRBJ2-1; CDR3 length: 14; CDR3 protein: ASSSPDGSSYNEQF
V gene: TRBV29-1; J gene: TRBJ1-2; CDR3 length: 12; CDR3 protein: SVEDYPGSYGYT